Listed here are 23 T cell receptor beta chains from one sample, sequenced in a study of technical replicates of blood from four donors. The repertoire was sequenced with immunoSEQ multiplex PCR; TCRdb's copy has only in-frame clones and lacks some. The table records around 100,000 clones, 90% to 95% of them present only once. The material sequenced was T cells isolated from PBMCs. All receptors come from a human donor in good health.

This CDR3 reads CASSRLLAAKNIQYF. The CDR3 region has the DNA TGCGCCAGCAGCCGTCTACTAGCGGCCAAAAACATTCAGTACTTC. This chain connects TRBV4-3 to TRBJ2-4, with TRBD2 identical over 7 bases. This CDR3 spans 15 amino acids. V lost 4 bases and J lost 1; bases outside the gene matches: 4. Germline CDR1 LGHNA, CDR2 YSLEER.

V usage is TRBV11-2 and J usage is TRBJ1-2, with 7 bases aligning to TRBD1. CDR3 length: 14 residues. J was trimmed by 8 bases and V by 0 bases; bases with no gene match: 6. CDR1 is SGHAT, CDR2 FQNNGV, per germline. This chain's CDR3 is CASSLDSGGRGYTF. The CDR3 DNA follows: TGTGCCAGCAGCTTAGATTCAGGGGGTCGGGGCTACACCTTC.

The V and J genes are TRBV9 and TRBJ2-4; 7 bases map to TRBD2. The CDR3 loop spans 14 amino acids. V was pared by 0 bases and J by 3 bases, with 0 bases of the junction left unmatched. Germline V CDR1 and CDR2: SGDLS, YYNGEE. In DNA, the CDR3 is TGTGCCAGCAGCGTAGGGACTAGCAAAAACATTCAGTACTTC. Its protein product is CASSVGTSKNIQYF.

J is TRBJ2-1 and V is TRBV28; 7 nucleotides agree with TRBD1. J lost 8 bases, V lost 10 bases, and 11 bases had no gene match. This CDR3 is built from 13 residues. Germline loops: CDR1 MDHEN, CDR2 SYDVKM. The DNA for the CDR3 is TGTGCCACCTTCAGGGGGTTGTTGGATGAGCAGTTCTTC. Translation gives CATFRGLLDEQFF.

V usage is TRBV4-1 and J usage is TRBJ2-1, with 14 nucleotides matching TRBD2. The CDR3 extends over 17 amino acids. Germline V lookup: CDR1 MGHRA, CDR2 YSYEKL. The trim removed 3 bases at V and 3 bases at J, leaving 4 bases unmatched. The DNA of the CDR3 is TGCGCCAGCAGCCACGGGACTAGCGGGAGTCTCTACAATGAGCAGTTCTTC. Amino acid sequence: CASSHGTSGSLYNEQFF.

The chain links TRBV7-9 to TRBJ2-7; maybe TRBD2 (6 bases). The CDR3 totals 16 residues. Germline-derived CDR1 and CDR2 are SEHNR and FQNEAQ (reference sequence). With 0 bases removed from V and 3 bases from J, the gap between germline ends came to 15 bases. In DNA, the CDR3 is TGTGCCAGCAGCTTAGCGACGGGAGAGACAGACTACGAGCAGTACTTC. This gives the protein CASSLATGETDYEQYF.

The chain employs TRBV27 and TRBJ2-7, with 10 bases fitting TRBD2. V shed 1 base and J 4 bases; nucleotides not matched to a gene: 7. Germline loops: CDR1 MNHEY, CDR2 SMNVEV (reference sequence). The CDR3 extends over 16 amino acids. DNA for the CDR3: TGTGCCAGCAGTTTATTTGTCACTAGCGGGAAGTACGAGCAGTACTTC. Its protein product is CASSLFVTSGKYEQYF.

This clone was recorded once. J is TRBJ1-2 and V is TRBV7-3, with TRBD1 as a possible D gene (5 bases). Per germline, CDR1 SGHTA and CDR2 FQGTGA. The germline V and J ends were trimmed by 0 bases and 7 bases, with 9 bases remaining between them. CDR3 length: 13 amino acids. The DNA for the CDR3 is TGTGCCAGCAGCTTAACCGCGGGGCTTGGCTACACCTTC. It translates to CASSLTAGLGYTF.

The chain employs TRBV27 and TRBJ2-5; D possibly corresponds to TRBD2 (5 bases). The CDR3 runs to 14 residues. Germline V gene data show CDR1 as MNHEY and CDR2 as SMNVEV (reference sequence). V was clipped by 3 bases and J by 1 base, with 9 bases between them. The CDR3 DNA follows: TGTGCCAGCAGTTTTAATGGAGGCCAAGAGACCCAGTACTTC. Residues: CASSFNGGQETQYF.

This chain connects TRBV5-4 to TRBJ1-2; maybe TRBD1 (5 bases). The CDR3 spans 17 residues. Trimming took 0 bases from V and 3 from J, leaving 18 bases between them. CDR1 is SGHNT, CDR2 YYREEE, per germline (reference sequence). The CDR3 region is CASSLDRGFIVDYGYTF. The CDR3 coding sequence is TGTGCCAGCAGCTTGGATCGGGGGTTTATAGTGGACTATGGCTACACCTTC.

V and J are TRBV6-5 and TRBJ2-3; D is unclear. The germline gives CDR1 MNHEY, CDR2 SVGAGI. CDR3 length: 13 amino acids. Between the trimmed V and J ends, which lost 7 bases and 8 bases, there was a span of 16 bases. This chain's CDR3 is CASTPPGLATQYF. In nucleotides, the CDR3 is TGTGCCAGCACCCCCCCGGGTCTCGCTACGCAGTATTTT.

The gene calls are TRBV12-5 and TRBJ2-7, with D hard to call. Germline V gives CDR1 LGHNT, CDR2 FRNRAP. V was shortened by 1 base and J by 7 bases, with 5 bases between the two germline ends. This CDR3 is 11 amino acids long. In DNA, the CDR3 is TGTGCTAGTGGTTTGGGCGCGGAGCAGTACTTC. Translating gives CASGLGAEQYF.

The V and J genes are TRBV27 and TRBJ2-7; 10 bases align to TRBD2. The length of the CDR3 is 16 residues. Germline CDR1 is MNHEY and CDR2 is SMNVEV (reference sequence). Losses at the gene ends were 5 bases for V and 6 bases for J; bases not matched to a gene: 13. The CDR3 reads CASSARLGTSDGEQYF. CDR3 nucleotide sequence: TGTGCCAGCAGTGCCCGTCTCGGGACTAGCGATGGCGAGCAGTACTTC.

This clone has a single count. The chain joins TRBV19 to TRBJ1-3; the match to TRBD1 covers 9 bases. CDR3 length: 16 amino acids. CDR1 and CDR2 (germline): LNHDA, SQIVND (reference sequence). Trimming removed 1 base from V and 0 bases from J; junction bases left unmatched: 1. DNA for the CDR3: TGTGCCAGTAGTATAGGACAGGGGGGCTCTGGAAACACCATATATTTT. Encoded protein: CASSIGQGGSGNTIYF.

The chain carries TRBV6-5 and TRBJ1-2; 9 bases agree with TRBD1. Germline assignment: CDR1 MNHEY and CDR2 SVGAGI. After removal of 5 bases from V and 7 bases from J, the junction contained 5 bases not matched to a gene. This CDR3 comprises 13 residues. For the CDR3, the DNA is TGTGCCAGCAGTCCGGACAGGGGTGCTGGCTACACCTTC. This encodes CASSPDRGAGYTF.

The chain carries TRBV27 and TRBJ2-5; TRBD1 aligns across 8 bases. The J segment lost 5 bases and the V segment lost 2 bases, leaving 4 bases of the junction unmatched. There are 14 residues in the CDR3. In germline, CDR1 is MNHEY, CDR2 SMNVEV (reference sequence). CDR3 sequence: CASSLAGGLETQYF. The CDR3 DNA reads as TGTGCCAGCAGTTTAGCAGGGGGCCTTGAGACCCAGTACTTC.

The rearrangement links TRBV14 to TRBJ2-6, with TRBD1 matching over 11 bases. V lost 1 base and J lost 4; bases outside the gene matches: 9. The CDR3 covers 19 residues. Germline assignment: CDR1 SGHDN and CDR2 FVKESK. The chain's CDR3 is CASSQVYGQGALGANVLTF. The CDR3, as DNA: TGTGCCAGCAGCCAAGTCTATGGACAGGGGGCGCTCGGGGCCAACGTCCTGACTTTC.

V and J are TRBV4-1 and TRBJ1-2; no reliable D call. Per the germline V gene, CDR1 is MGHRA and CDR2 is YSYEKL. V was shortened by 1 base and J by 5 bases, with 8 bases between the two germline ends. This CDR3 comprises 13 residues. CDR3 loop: CASSQASRYGYTF. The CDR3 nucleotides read TGCGCCAGCAGCCAAGCTTCGAGATATGGCTACACCTTC.

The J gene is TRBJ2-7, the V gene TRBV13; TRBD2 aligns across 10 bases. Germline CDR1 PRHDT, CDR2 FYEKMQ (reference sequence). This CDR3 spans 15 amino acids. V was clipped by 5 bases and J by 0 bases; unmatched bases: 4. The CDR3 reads CASSPGLADSYEQYF. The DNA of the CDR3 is TGTGCCAGCAGCCCAGGACTAGCGGACTCCTACGAGCAGTACTTC.

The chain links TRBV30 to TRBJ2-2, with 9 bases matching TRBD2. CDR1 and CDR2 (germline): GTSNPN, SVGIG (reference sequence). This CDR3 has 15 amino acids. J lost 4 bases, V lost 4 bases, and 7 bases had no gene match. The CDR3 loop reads CAWNWREGPTGELFF. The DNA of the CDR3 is TGTGCCTGGAATTGGCGGGAGGGCCCCACCGGGGAGCTGTTTTTT.

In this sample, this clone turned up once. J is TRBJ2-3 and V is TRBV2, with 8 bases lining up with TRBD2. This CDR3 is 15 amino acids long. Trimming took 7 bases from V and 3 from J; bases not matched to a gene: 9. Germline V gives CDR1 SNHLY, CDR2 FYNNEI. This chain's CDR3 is CASKSSGSRTDTQYF. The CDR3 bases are TGTGCCAGCAAGTCCAGCGGGAGCAGGACAGATACGCAGTATTTT.

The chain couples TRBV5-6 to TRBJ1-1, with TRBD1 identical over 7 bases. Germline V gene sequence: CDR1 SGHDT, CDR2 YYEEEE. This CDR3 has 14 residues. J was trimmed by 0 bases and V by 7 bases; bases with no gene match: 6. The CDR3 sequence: CASQGDGMNTEAFF. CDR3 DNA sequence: TGTGCCAGCCAGGGGGATGGAATGAACACTGAAGCTTTCTTT.

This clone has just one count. The CDR3 here is CASSSAGGQETQYF. The CDR3 bases are TGTGCCAGCAGCTCGGCTGGCGGCCAAGAGACCCAGTACTTC. V and J are TRBV7-9 and TRBJ2-5, with no clear D. V lost 4 bases to trimming and J lost 1 base, with 10 bases between them. The CDR3 length is 14 residues. CDR1 and CDR2 (germline): SEHNR, FQNEAQ (reference sequence).